The clone carrying this T cell receptor beta chain was counted between two and nine times. The antigen remains unidentified. TCRdb ran MiXCR on the 5' RACE reads and lists one entry per CDR3 protein. The sample has 400,000 or so distinct CDR3 sequences, about 6.2% seen once. This sample stems from a study of T cells after yellow fever vaccination. Study conclusions and caveats: Reappearing after the booster were most of the clones from primary vaccination (roughly 95% CD4, approximately 85% CD8).

V trimming: 5 bases; J trimming: 4 bases; junction bases outside the gene matches: 10. The CDR3 consists of 16 residues. Germline lookup yields CDR1 SGHTA and CDR2 FQGNSA. This clonotype was sampled from a man aged 30 to 39 who received the YFV17D yellow fever vaccine. The chain combines TRBV7-2 with TRBJ2-1, with 8 positions matching TRBD1. Specimen: PBMCs, collected 5 days after the yellow fever booster vaccination. CDR3: CASSGGGQGAYNEQFF. CDR3 DNA sequence: TGTGCCAGCAGCGGAGGGGGGCAGGGGGCTTACAATGAGCAGTTCTTC. Full variable domain (missing parts from reference TRBV7-2 and TRBJ2-1): GAGVSQSPSNKVTEKGKDVELRCDPISGHTALYWYRQSLGQGLEFLIYFQGNSAPDKSGLPSDRFSAERTGGSVSTLTIQRTQQEDSAVYLCASSGGGQGAYNEQFFGPGTRLTVL.